This TCR beta chain is drawn from a study of shared clonotypes between healthy human individuals. Study overall: Donors had three CD4 naive, three CD4 memory, two CD8 naive and one CD8 memory plate apiece.

As regards this clone: What it binds is unknown.

Study-wide results and limits: Non-shared clonotypes showed lower generation probabilities than clonotypes common to all four donors. An anticipated effect of sequencing depth on clonotype sharing among donors was recognized.

Running of the assay took place at deep level. Sequenced by immunoSEQ multiplex PCR; TCRdb stores in-frame clones only, minus some. Of hundreds of thousands of clones in the sample, 92% are singletons; the top ten hold 24%. CDR1 is MNHEY and CDR2 is SVGAGI in the germline V gene. The CDR3 contains 14 residues. The V segment lost 4 bases and the J segment 3 bases; nucleotides outside the gene matches: 5. Naive CD8 populations comprised CD45RO-negative cells positively selected for CCR7, excluding terminally differentiated effector memory CD45RA+ cells. The sequenced sample was naive CD8+ T cells sorted from blood. The TCR originated in a man aged 25 to 45 in good health. The chain couples TRBV6-5 to TRBJ2-7; TRBD2 matches at 8 bases. Written as DNA, the CDR3 is TGTGCCAGCAGTTCGGGACTAGTAAACTACGAGCAGTACTTC. It codes for CASSSGLVNYEQYF.